A single sample gave rise to the 4 T cell receptor beta chains below, sequenced in a study of shared clonotypes between healthy human individuals. The naive CD8 population came from CD45RO-negative cells selected for CCR7, without terminally differentiated effector memory CD45RA+ cells. Measured with immunoSEQ multiplex PCR; TCRdb has only the in-frame clones, and not every one. The repertoire holds 2 million to 2.5 million clones, around 93% seen once, with over 1.5% in the top ten. What was sequenced was naive CD8+ T cells from PBMCs. These receptors all come from a man aged 18 to 30 in good health. Some clones in this sample may be carry-over from other donors' samples.

V and J are TRBV19 and TRBJ2-7, with D perhaps TRBD2 (6 bases). V was shortened by 5 bases and J by 0 bases, with 14 bases between the two germline ends. The CDR3 runs to 15 residues. CDR1 LNHDA and CDR2 SQIVND come from the germline V gene (reference sequence). CDR3 protein: CASSLRFGSSYEQYF. CDR3 nucleotides: TGTGCCAGTAGTCTACGATTCGGGAGCTCCTACGAGCAGTACTTC. The entire variable domain, with the rest obtained from reference TRBV19 and TRBJ2-7, is as follows: DGGITQSPKYLFRKEGQNVTLSCEQNLNHDAMYWYRQDPGQGLRLIYYSQIVNDFQKGDIAEGYSVSREKKESFPLTVTSAQKNPTAFYLCASSLRFGSSYEQYFGPGTRLTVT.

V and J are TRBV25-1 and TRBJ1-1; D is unclear. Germline CDR1 reads MGHDK; CDR2 reads SYGVNS. This CDR3 is built from 10 residues. V was cut by 6 bases and J by 8 bases, with 7 bases left in between. CDR3 coding DNA: TGTGCCAGCAGAACAGACGAAGCTTTCTTT. As protein: CASRTDEAFF.

This clone was found a few times. V usage is TRBV4-1 and J usage is TRBJ1-1; weak D call: TRBD1 (6 bases). The germline V gene has CDR1 MGHRA and CDR2 YSYEKL. The CDR3 spans 15 residues. V was pared by 0 bases and J by 3 bases, with 11 bases between. The CDR3 DNA reads as TGCGCCAGCAGCCAAGATGTCCAGGGGCACACTGAAGCTTTCTTT. This gives the protein CASSQDVQGHTEAFF.

For this clone: An end of the junction differs from the germline gene, which may be a read error. V gene TRBV5-3 combines with J gene TRBJ2-6, with a possible D match to TRBD1 (5 bases). TRBV5-3 is designated an ORF whose function remains uncertain. The CDR3 contains 17 residues. The CDR3 is CARTLGREGSGANVLTF. CDR3 bases: TGTGCCAGAACCTTGGGCAGGGAAGGTTCTGGGGCCAACGTCCTGACTTTC.